Below are 9 T cell receptor beta chains sequenced from a single sample in a study of PD-1 blockade in classical Hodgkin lymphoma. Each patient experienced a relapse that followed autologous stem cell transplantation, and brentuximab vedotin exposure varied. This table comes from immunoSEQ multiplex PCR, and its TCRdb copy is limited to in-frame clones, with some not included. The sample includes under 20,000 clones, approximately 90% of them seen just once. The sequenced sample was peripheral blood mononuclear cells (PBMCs), obtained before the second cycle of nivolumab. These receptors originate from a human donor with classical Hodgkin lymphoma.

The chain is built from TRBV11-2 and TRBJ2-7; D is unresolved. In germline, CDR1 is SGHAT, CDR2 FQNNGV. V was pared by 0 bases and J by 5 bases, with 8 bases between. This CDR3 contains 13 residues. CDR3 coding DNA: TGTGCCAGCAGCTTAGAGAGGCAGGACGAGCAGTACTTC. This sequence encodes CASSLERQDEQYF.

This rearrangement joins TRBV2 to TRBJ1-1; D unclear. The CDR3 contains 13 residues. Trimming pared 8 bases from V and 1 base from J, leaving 11 bases between. The V gene's germline CDR1 is SNHLY and CDR2 FYNNEI. CDR3 loop: CASRTEGNTEAFF. The DNA of the CDR3 is TGTGCCAGCCGAACGGAGGGGAACACTGAAGCTTTCTTT.

The chain joins TRBV5-1 to TRBJ2-5, with 9 nucleotides matching TRBD1. The closer fit of TRBJ2-7 to the DNA end suggests the J call may be wrong. This CDR3 contains 15 residues. Germline CDR1 reads SGHRS; CDR2 reads YFSETQ. The CDR3, as DNA: TGCGCCAGCAGCTTGGCTGGGGGACAGGGTGCCGAGCAGTACTTC. As protein: CASSLAGGQGAEQYF.

The rearrangement links TRBV7-9 to TRBJ2-5; the D is unclear. This CDR3 region has 14 residues. The germline V and J ends were trimmed by 4 bases and 5 bases, with 14 bases remaining between them. Germline V gene sequence: CDR1 SEHNR, CDR2 FQNEAQ (reference sequence). CDR3 in amino acids: CASSSRTGRETQYF. CDR3 DNA sequence: TGTGCCAGCAGCTCCAGGACCGGCCGGGAGACCCAGTACTTC.

The chain uses TRBV5-1 and TRBJ1-1; D is unclear. V dropped 5 bases and J dropped 1 base, with 9 bases sitting between them. From germline, CDR1 is SGHRS and CDR2 YFSETQ. The CDR3 runs 13 residues. The CDR3 coding sequence is TGCGCCAGCAGGGTCAGGACGAACACTGAAGCTTTCTTT. This encodes CASRVRTNTEAFF.

V and J are TRBV10-3 and TRBJ2-7, with D hard to call. The CDR3 has 13 amino acids. The V end lost 3 bases, the J end lost 4 bases, and 10 bases lay between the germline ends. CDR1 ENHRY and CDR2 SYGVKD come from the germline V gene. CDR3 sequence: CAISDGIAYEQYF. CDR3 nucleotides: TGTGCCATCAGTGATGGGATAGCATACGAGCAGTACTTC.

As to this clone: The junction and the germline gene differ at one end; a read error may be behind it. This rearrangement joins TRBV6-6 to TRBJ1-6, with 12 bases matching TRBD1. Germline V gene sequence: CDR1 MNHNY, CDR2 SVGAGI (reference sequence). The CDR3 extends over 16 amino acids. The CDR3: CASSYGTGGYSSPLHF. The CDR3 region has the DNA TGTGCCAGCAGTTACGGGACAGGGGGCTATAGTTCACCCCTCCACTTT.

This chain uses TRBV9 with TRBJ2-5; D gene ambiguous. V was trimmed by 0 bases and J by 2 bases, leaving 8 bases between them. CDR1 and CDR2 from the germline V gene are SGDLS and YYNGEE. This CDR3 has 14 residues. As DNA, the CDR3 is TGTGCCAGCAGCGTAGGTGGCGGTCAAGAGACCCAGTACTTC. It translates to CASSVGGGQETQYF.

The V and J genes are TRBV7-9 and TRBJ2-7, with D perhaps matching TRBD2 (5 bases). V lost 5 bases and J 13 bases, leaving 21 bases between the germline ends. The length of the CDR3 is 13 residues. Germline CDR1 SEHNR, CDR2 FQNEAQ (reference sequence). The DNA of the CDR3 is TGTGCCAGCAGCCTCGATTTCCGAGCGGAGACTTACTTC. Translated: CASSLDFRAETYF.